This T cell receptor beta chain was identified in a study of Graves' ophthalmopathy and Graves' hyperthyroidism. Study-level findings and limits: The model flagged ophthalmopathy progression at approximately 66% sensitivity and 72.22% specificity. Most thyroid clonotypes with frequency above 0.001 were detected in blood too.

Germline CDR1 is SGHRS and CDR2 is YFSETQ. Trimming pared 0 bases from V and 3 bases from J, leaving 13 bases between. CDR3 length equals 15 residues. In its sample, this clonotype was seen many times. Its antigen is not identified. Amplification of the TCR beta CDR3 regions used RNA transcripts (as template). An opening RT-PCR round employed HTBI primers and preceded a second-round multiplex PCR. TCRdb recomputed calls from the multiplex PCR reads with MiXCR, one row per CDR3 protein. The data contain about 1.2 million distinct CDR3 sequences, 35% to 40% of them seen just once; the ten biggest clones take up approximately 12%.

The TCR comes from an adult man with Graves' hyperthyroidism. The J gene is TRBJ2-7, the V gene TRBV5-1; D may be TRBD1 (5 bases). Sequenced input: peripheral blood or thyroid tissue (not recorded which). As DNA, the CDR3 is TGCGCCAGCAGCTTGGATCTTTCAGGGTTCTACGAGCAGTACTTC. The encoded protein is CASSLDLSGFYEQYF.